The rows below give T cell receptor beta chains drawn from one sample of a study of T cell repertoires in cytomegalovirus infection. TCRdb reprocessed the reads with MiXCR, giving one entry per CDR3 protein. The repertoire includes 310,000 or so distinct CDR3 sequences, about a sixth of them detected once, and about 12% sits in the top ten. The specimen was PBMCs. All receptors come from a human donor in good health (CMV status not recorded). Some clones in this sample may be carry-over from other donors' samples. The conserved cysteine and the conserved F or W are not part of the CDR3 here.

cdr3_aa	j_call	v_call
ATRTSGGQETQY	TRBJ2-5	TRBV10-3
ASSPPRFSSYEQY	TRBJ2-7	TRBV28
AGPTGIQEVNEQY	TRBJ2-7	TRBV6-1
ASSLYGQGDPYEQY	TRBJ2-7	TRBV28
ASSIDLLGGLDQPQH	TRBJ1-5	TRBV19
ASSQTGGGTEAF	TRBJ1-1	TRBV9
ASSRDGANTGELF	TRBJ2-2	TRBV18
ARSSGAQTDYGYT	TRBJ1-2	TRBV5-3
ASSIWGQGIYEQY	TRBJ2-7	TRBV19
ASSGNRVPGKLF	TRBJ1-4	TRBV28
ASSLSGLASTDTQY	TRBJ2-3	TRBV28
SARGQGDQPQH	TRBJ1-5	TRBV20-1
SAPLAGPQETQY	TRBJ2-5	TRBV20-1
ASSDPPVGRYGYT	TRBJ1-2	TRBV6-1
ASSLQDIFSGNTIY	TRBJ1-3	TRBV7-6
ASSSFRGTGDYT	TRBJ1-2	TRBV7-9
ASSPSGTGIAGELF	TRBJ2-2	TRBV18
ASSRDVNYEQY	TRBJ2-7	TRBV5-1
ASSLVGSEAF	TRBJ1-1	TRBV7-9
ASSEVFRDPQH	TRBJ1-5	TRBV6-1
ASSQADRHHSEAF	TRBJ1-1	TRBV6-2/TRBV6-3
ASSLESGGPKTQY	TRBJ2-5	TRBV7-8
ASSPQGNNQPQH	TRBJ1-5	TRBV7-2
SARVLTGYWDEQF	TRBJ2-1	TRBV20-1
ASSPPSGGAGNEQF	TRBJ2-1	TRBV18
SARRQANNSPLH	TRBJ1-6	TRBV20-1
ASSLSQGYPSTDTQY	TRBJ2-3	TRBV28
ASSGKSGGARGEQF	TRBJ2-1	TRBV9
ASSLSLGQGAEQF	TRBJ2-1	TRBV7-3
ASSQGSGVGGYT	TRBJ1-2	TRBV4-2
SALGSGGATDTQY	TRBJ2-3	TRBV20-1
ASSPRGLANYGYT	TRBJ1-2	TRBV7-8
ASSAFGRENTEAF	TRBJ1-1	TRBV9
ASSQNAGELF	TRBJ2-2	TRBV2
ASSLLLGFATYEQY	TRBJ2-7	TRBV5-5
ASSFPVTGFVEQPQH	TRBJ1-5	TRBV28
ASSKGGDTDTQY	TRBJ2-3	TRBV7-2
ASSLLGQGALGTEAF	TRBJ1-1	TRBV5-1
ASSQRAHRASNEKLF	TRBJ1-4	TRBV4-1
SARKDRLSSYEQY	TRBJ2-7	TRBV20-1
ASSYSRGEEY	TRBJ2-7	TRBV6-5
ASSGTGVGSYEQY	TRBJ2-7	TRBV28
ASSLSPSYEQY	TRBJ2-7	TRBV7-6
ASSIQSSGEKLF	TRBJ1-4	TRBV19
ASSDNPWDGYT	TRBJ1-2	TRBV6-4
ASSLSGTAGTQY	TRBJ2-5	TRBV7-2
ASSVGQSGSPLH	TRBJ1-6	TRBV7-2
ASSPNVGLNTEAF	TRBJ1-1	TRBV7-2
ASSFWLSPNMNEQF	TRBJ2-1	TRBV27
ASSLWATREQF	TRBJ2-1	TRBV7-2
SASKGGRASYNEQF	TRBJ2-1	TRBV20-1
ASSSRGAPSTDTQY	TRBJ2-3	TRBV6-2/TRBV6-3
ASRGGALALYEQY	TRBJ2-7	TRBV6-2/TRBV6-3
ASSLQAVQETQY	TRBJ2-5	TRBV7-2
ASSRGLAEHYEQY	TRBJ2-7	TRBV12-3/TRBV12-4
ASSRDRGGAPLH	TRBJ1-6	TRBV5-1
ASSLATSGQGSERDGYT	TRBJ1-2	TRBV7-9
SASDPREADTQY	TRBJ2-3	TRBV20-1
ASLGYDNQPQH	TRBJ1-5	TRBV6-2/TRBV6-3